This T cell receptor (beta chain) was profiled in a study of glioma-infiltrating T cells after dendritic cell vaccination. Study details: Autologous tumor lysate was loaded overnight onto monocyte-derived dendritic cells grown seven days with IL-4 and GM-CSF. General observations from the study: Higher TCR clonality did not directly relate to longer survival.

The CDR3 runs to 16 residues. Per germline, CDR1 SGHDN and CDR2 FVKESK. The V and J ends lost 4 bases and 5 bases, in that order; junction bases with no gene match: 10. The immunoSEQ assay amplified TCRB CDR3 from up to 2 ug DNA. The protocol was immunoSEQ multiplex PCR, while the TCRdb copy is restricted to in-frame clones and leaves out a portion. The sample contains fewer than 110,000 clones, around 81% of which appear only once. Regarding this clone: The antigen remains unidentified.

The sample in question was blood, obtained before dendritic cell vaccination. The chain recombines TRBV14 with TRBJ2-2, with TRBD1 identical over 7 bases. This sequence was found in a human donor with glioblastoma. The CDR3 region is CASSPLIRQGTGELFF. Written as DNA, the CDR3 is TGTGCCAGCAGCCCCTTGATTCGACAGGGTACCGGGGAGCTGTTTTTT.